The rows below give T cell receptor beta chains drawn from one sample of a study of cytomegalovirus exposure and HLA in healthy donors. Sequencing used immunoSEQ multiplex PCR; TCRdb keeps in-frame clones, though not all of them. The sample totals about 150,000 clones. The material sequenced was PBMCs. The source of these receptors is a woman in her forties or fifties in good health and CMV-seronegative. CDR3s include the opening cysteine and the closing phenylalanine or tryptophan. Fields, in order: J gene, V gene, D gene, CDR3 protein, CDR3 DNA. The D gene is left open where the match is weak.

TRBJ1-6,TRBV10-3,TRBD1,CATTQGAGDSPLHF,TGTGCCACTACACAGGGGGCTGGTGATTCACCCCTCCACTTT
TRBJ2-1,TRBV11-2,TRBD2,CASSLSGRASNEQFF,TGTGCCAGCAGCCTTAGCGGGAGGGCATCAAATGAGCAGTTCTTC
TRBJ2-1,TRBV7-8,TRBD2,CASSLGPLAGGYNEQFF,TGTGCCAGCAGCTTAGGACCCCTGGCGGGGGGCTACAATGAGCAGTTCTTC
TRBJ1-3,TRBV30,-,CAWSSSGAGNTIYF,TGTGCCTGGAGTTCATCGGGGGCTGGAAACACCATATATTTT
TRBJ2-5,TRBV7-5,-,CARSLLPSGGRETQYF,TGTGCCAGAAGCTTATTACCTAGCGGGGGACGAGAGACCCAGTACTTC
TRBJ2-3,TRBV28,-,CASSDRLSTDTQYF,TGTGCCAGCAGTGACAGGTTAAGCACAGATACGCAGTATTTT
TRBJ1-1,TRBV28,-,CASSFRGPAFF,TGTGCCAGCAGTTTTCGAGGGCCGGCTTTCTTT
TRBJ2-2,TRBV30,-,CAWRAATRDTGELFF,TGTGCCTGGAGGGCGGCTACTAGGGACACCGGGGAGCTGTTTTTT
TRBJ2-1,TRBV11-3,TRBD2,CASSRGLAGENEQFF,TGTGCCAGCAGTCGGGGACTAGCGGGAGAAAATGAGCAGTTCTTC
TRBJ2-7,TRBV14,-,CASSLRTTREGYEQYF,TGTGCCAGCAGCCTCCGGACTACCCGGGAAGGCTACGAGCAGTACTTC
TRBJ1-2,TRBV15,-,CATSSRGLRSYTF,TGTGCCACCAGCAGCAGGGGTCTAAGGAGCTACACCTTC
TRBJ1-5,TRBV6-1,-,CASSGGSNQPQHF,TGTGCCAGCAGTGGAGGTAGCAATCAGCCCCAGCATTTT
TRBJ1-2,TRBV5-1,-,CASSLDGGRGTYGYTF,TGCGCCAGCAGCTTGGATGGCGGTCGGGGGACCTATGGCTACACCTTC
TRBJ2-5,TRBV18,TRBD1,CASPKDRAQETQYF,TGTGCCAGCCCTAAGGACAGGGCGCAAGAGACCCAGTACTTC
TRBJ2-1,TRBV9,TRBD1,CASSAGQYYNEQFF,TGTGCCAGCAGCGCGGGACAGTACTACAATGAGCAGTTCTTC
TRBJ2-7,TRBV6-5,TRBD1,CASRRQGQGTYEQYF,TGTGCCAGCAGGAGACAGGGACAGGGGACCTACGAGCAGTACTTC
TRBJ1-5,TRBV19,-,CASSIDGRVWSNQPQHF,TGTGCCAGTAGTATAGACGGGAGGGTTTGGAGCAATCAGCCCCAGCATTTT
TRBJ1-6,TRBV4-1,TRBD1,CASSQGRDRGSPLHF,TGCGCCAGCAGCCAAGGCCGGGACAGGGGTTCACCCCTCCACTTT
TRBJ1-1,TRBV19,-,CASTRQVAGTEAFF,TGTGCCAGTACTCGACAGGTCGCGGGCACTGAAGCTTTCTTT
TRBJ2-5,TRBV28,TRBD2,CASSPGLGRETQYF,TGTGCCAGCAGCCCCGGACTAGGACGGGAGACCCAGTACTTC
TRBJ1-4,TRBV28,TRBD1,CATYLTGAEKLFF,TGTGCCACCTATTTGACAGGGGCTGAAAAACTGTTTTTT
TRBJ2-2,TRBV7-9,TRBD2,CASSLSGVAGEKAGELFF,TGTGCCAGCAGCTTATCAGGGGTAGCGGGAGAAAAAGCCGGGGAGCTGTTTTTT
TRBJ2-1,TRBV5-1,-,CASSTGSLDNEQFF,TGCGCCAGTTCGACAGGATCCCTTGACAATGAGCAGTTCTTC
TRBJ2-7,TRBV6-1,-,CASSDQGSYEQYF,TGTGCCAGCAGTGATCAGGGCTCCTACGAGCAGTACTTC
TRBJ1-6,TRBV28,TRBD1,CASTESGGSYSPLHF,TGTGCCAGCACCGAATCAGGGGGAAGTTATTCACCCCTCCACTTT
TRBJ2-7,TRBV14,TRBD2,CASSQVPAGVYEQYF,TGTGCCAGCAGCCAAGTACCGGCGGGAGTATACGAGCAGTACTTC
TRBJ2-7,TRBV4-1,TRBD2,CASSLGTSGSTEQYF,TGCGCCAGCAGCCTCGGGACTAGCGGGAGCACCGAGCAGTACTTC
TRBJ2-7,TRBV28,TRBD1,CASSLQGDSDEQYF,TGTGCCAGCAGTTTACAGGGGGATTCGGACGAGCAGTACTTC
TRBJ1-3,TRBV6-5,-,CASSYSTGSTGNTIYF,TGTGCCAGCAGTTACTCGACAGGTTCAACTGGAAACACCATATATTTT
TRBJ1-5,TRBV19,TRBD1,CASNPGQGYEPQHF,TGTGCCAGTAACCCGGGACAGGGGTACGAGCCCCAGCATTTT
TRBJ1-4,TRBV5-6,TRBD1,CASSTPTGDGTEKLFF,TGTGCCAGCAGCACCCCGACAGGGGATGGGACGGAAAAACTGTTTTTT
TRBJ2-7,TRBV30,-,CAWKGDPTYEQYF,TGTGCCTGGAAGGGGGACCCCACCTACGAGCAGTACTTC
TRBJ1-1,TRBV4-1,-,CASSQVLRGSATEAFF,TGCGCCAGCAGCCAGGTTCTTCGTGGCTCCGCCACTGAAGCTTTCTTT
TRBJ2-7,TRBV28,-,CASSFESSYEQYF,TGTGCCAGCAGTTTTGAGAGCTCCTACGAGCAGTACTTC
TRBJ2-1,TRBV5-1,TRBD2,CASSSSSGNDYNEQFF,TGCGCCAGCAGTTCATCTAGCGGGAATGACTACAATGAGCAGTTCTTC
TRBJ2-1,TRBV18,-,CASSPNLGSDEQFF,TGTGCCAGCTCACCAAATCTGGGGAGTGATGAGCAGTTCTTC
TRBJ1-2,TRBV2,TRBD1,CASSRRTGDDGYTF,TGTGCCAGCAGCCGGAGGACAGGTGACGATGGCTACACCTTC
TRBJ2-7,TRBV30,-,CAWSAPHEWSYEQYF,TGTGCCTGGAGTGCCCCCCACGAGTGGAGCTACGAGCAGTACTTC
TRBJ2-2,TRBV28,-,CASTDSNTGELFF,TGTGCCAGCACAGACTCGAACACCGGGGAGCTGTTTTTT
TRBJ1-3,TRBV29-1,-,CSVDRGIGGNTIYF,TGCAGCGTTGACAGGGGAATAGGAGGAAACACCATATATTTT
TRBJ2-5,TRBV28,-,CASSVSQRQARETQYF,TGTGCCAGCAGTGTGTCCCAAAGACAGGCCCGGGAGACCCAGTACTTC
TRBJ2-7,TRBV7-7,-,CASSPLGAGYSYEQYF,TGTGCTAGCAGCCCCCTCGGCGCAGGGTACTCCTACGAGCAGTACTTC
TRBJ1-1,TRBV2,-,CASSDRLNTEAFF,TGTGCCAGCAGTGACAGGTTGAACACTGAAGCTTTCTTT